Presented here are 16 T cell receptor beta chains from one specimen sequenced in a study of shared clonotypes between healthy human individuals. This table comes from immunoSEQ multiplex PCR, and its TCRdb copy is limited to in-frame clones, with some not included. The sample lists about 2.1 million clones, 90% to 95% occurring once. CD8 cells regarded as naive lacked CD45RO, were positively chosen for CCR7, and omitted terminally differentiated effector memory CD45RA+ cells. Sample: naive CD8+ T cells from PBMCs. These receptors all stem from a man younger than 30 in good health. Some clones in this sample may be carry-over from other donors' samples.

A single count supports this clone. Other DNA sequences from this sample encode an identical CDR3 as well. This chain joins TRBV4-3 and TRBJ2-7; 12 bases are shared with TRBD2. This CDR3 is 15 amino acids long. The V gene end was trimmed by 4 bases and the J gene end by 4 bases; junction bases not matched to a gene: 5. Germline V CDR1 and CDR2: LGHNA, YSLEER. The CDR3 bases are TGCGCCAGCAGCCCTGGACTAGCGGGACTTTACGAGCAGTACTTC. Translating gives CASSPGLAGLYEQYF.

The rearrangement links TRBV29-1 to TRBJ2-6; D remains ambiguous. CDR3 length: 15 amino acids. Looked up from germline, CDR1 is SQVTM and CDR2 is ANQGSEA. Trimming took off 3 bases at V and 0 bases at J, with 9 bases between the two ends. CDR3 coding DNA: TGCAGCGTTGATATGGGGTCCTCTGGGGCCAACGTCCTGACTTTC. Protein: CSVDMGSSGANVLTF.

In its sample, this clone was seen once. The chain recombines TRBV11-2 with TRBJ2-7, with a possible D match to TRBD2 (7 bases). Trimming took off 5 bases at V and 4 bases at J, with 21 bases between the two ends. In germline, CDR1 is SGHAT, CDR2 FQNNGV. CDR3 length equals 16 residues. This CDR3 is CASSLGAAGVGYEQYF. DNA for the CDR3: TGTGCCAGCAGCCTGGGGGCTGCGGGAGTGGGGTACGAGCAGTACTTC.

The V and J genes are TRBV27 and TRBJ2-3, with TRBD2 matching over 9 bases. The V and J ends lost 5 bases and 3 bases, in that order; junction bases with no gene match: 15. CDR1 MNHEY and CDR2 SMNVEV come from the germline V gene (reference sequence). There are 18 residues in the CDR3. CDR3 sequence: CASSPSLMREGQTDTQYF. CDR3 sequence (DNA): TGTGCCAGCAGTCCGTCCCTAATGCGGGAGGGCCAAACAGATACGCAGTATTTT.

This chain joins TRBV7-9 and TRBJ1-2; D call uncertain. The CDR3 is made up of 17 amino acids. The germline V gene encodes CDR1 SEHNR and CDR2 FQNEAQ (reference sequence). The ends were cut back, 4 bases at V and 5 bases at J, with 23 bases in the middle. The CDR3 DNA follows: TGTGCCAGCAGCTCTCCTGGTCCTCTCTCCCGGGGATATGGCTACACCTTC. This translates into CASSSPGPLSRGYGYTF.

The CDR3: CASSTPPTSGGTDTQYF. CDR3 in DNA: TGTGCCAGCAGTACCCCCCCCACTAGCGGCGGCACAGATACGCAGTATTTT. The chain has TRBV28 and TRBJ2-3; 8 bases are shared with TRBD2. This CDR3 is built from 17 residues. The V gene end was trimmed by 5 bases and the J gene end by 1 base; junction bases not matched to a gene: 11. CDR1 and CDR2 from the germline V gene are MDHEN and SYDVKM.

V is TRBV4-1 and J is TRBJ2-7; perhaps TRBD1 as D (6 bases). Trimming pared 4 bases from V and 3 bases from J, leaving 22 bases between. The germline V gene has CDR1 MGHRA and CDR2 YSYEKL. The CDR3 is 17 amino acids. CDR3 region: CASSPYTGTQLGYEQYF. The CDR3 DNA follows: TGCGCCAGCAGCCCTTACACCGGGACACAGCTGGGCTACGAGCAGTACTTC.

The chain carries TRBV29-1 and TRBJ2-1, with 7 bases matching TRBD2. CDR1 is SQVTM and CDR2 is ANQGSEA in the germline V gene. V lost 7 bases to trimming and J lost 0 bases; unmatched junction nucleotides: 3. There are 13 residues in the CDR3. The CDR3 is CSERGSSYNEQFF. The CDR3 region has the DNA TGCAGCGAGCGGGGAAGCTCCTACAATGAGCAGTTCTTC.

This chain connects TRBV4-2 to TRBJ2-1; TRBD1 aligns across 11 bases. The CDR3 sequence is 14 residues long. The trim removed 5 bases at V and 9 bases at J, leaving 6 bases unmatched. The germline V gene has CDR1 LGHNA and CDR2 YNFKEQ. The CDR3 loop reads CASSLRDRGIEQFF. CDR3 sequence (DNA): TGTGCCAGCAGCTTACGGGACAGGGGGATTGAGCAGTTCTTC.

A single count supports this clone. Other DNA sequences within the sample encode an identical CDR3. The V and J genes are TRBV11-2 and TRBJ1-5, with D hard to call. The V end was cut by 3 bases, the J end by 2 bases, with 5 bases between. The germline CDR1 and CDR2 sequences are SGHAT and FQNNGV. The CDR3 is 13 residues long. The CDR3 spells CASSLVGNQPQHF. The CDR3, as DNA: TGTGCCAGCAGCTTGGTTGGCAATCAGCCCCAGCATTTT.

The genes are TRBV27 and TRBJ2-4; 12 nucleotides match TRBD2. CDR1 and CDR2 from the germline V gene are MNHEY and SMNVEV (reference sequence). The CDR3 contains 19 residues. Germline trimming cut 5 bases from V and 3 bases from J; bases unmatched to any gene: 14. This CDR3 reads CASSKRLAGGPQDKNIQYF. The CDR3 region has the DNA TGTGCCAGCAGTAAAAGGCTAGCGGGAGGGCCCCAAGACAAAAACATTCAGTACTTC.

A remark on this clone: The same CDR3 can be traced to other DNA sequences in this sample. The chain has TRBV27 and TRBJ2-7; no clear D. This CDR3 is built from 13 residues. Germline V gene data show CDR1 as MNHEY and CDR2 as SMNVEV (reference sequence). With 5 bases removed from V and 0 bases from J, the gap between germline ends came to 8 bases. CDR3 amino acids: CASSPGVSYEQYF. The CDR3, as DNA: TGTGCCAGCAGTCCTGGTGTCTCCTACGAGCAGTACTTC.

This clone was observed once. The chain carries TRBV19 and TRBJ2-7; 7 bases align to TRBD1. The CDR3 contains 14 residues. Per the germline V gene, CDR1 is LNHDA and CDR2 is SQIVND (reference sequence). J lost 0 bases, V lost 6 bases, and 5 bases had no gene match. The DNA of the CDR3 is TGTGCCAGTAGCCCGGACAGGAACTCCTACGAGCAGTACTTC. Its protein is CASSPDRNSYEQYF.

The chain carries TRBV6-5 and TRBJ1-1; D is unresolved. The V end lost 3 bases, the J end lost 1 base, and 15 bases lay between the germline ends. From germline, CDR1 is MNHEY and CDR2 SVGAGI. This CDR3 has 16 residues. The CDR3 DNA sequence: TGTGCCAGCAGTTATAGTGTGGGCTTTGCGAACACTGAAGCTTTCTTT. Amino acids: CASSYSVGFANTEAFF.

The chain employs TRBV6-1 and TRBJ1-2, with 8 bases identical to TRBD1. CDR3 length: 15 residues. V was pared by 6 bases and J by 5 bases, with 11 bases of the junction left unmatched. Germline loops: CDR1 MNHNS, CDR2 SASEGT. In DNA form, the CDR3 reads TGTGCCAGCAGCCCGGCCGGACAGGGCCAGTATGGCTACACCTTC. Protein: CASSPAGQGQYGYTF.

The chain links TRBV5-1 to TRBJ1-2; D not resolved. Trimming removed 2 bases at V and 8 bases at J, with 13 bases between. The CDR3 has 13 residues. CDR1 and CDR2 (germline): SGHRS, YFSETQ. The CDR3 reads CASSLTPPDGYTF. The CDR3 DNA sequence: TGCGCCAGCAGCTTAACGCCCCCTGACGGCTACACCTTC.